These 11 T cell receptor beta chains were all obtained from the same sample, sequenced in a study of PD-1 blockade in mismatch repair-deficient tumors. Using immunoSEQ multiplex PCR, the repertoire was profiled, and TCRdb retains in-frame clones only, with some absent. The top ten clones hold roughly 2.7% of a sample with fewer than 100,000 clones, about 84% of them seen once. Sequencing was performed on peripheral blood, taken 12 weeks after starting pembrolizumab. The receptor source for this set is an adult with mismatch repair-deficient cancer.

This chain uses TRBV5-4 with TRBJ1-6; D not certain. Trimming stripped 5 bases from V and 8 bases from J, with 11 bases between. Germline CDR1 is SGHNT and CDR2 is YYREEE (reference sequence). The CDR3 length is 13 residues. CDR3 bases: TGTGCCAGCAGACCTAGGGCTGATTCACCCCTCCACTTT. This codes for CASRPRADSPLHF.

This chain links TRBV4-3 with TRBJ2-3, with unresolved D. CDR3 length: 15 residues. CDR1 is LGHNA and CDR2 is YSLEER in the germline V gene. The V end lost 4 bases, the J end lost 3 bases, and 14 bases lay between the germline ends. In nucleotides, the CDR3 is TGCGCCAGCAGCCTGTCTTGGAGCGTGACAGATACGCAGTATTTT. This translates into CASSLSWSVTDTQYF.

The chain uses TRBV5-1 and TRBJ1-4; D is perhaps TRBD1 (6 bases). Germline V gene data show CDR1 as SGHRS and CDR2 as YFSETQ. Trimming left V 8 bases short and J 4 bases short, with 18 bases between. This CDR3 contains 15 residues. DNA for the CDR3: TGCGCCAGTACCGCGTCGGGGGCCTTTAATGAAAAACTGTTTTTT. Its protein product is CASTASGAFNEKLFF.

The rearrangement links TRBV9 to TRBJ2-2; 7 nucleotides agree with TRBD2. The germline V gene encodes CDR1 SGDLS and CDR2 YYNGEE. V shed 6 bases and J 0 bases; nucleotides not matched to a gene: 5. The CDR3 length is 15 residues. The CDR3 DNA sequence: TGTGCCAGCACCTCCGGGACTACGAACACCGGGGAGCTGTTTTTT. Translation gives CASTSGTTNTGELFF.

This chain's CDR3 is CASSPRGPITEAFF. The DNA of the CDR3 is TGTGCCAGCAGCCCTCGGGGGCCGATCACTGAAGCTTTCTTT. The chain has TRBV6-5 and TRBJ1-1, with D perhaps TRBD1 (6 bases). CDR3 length equals 14 residues. From germline, CDR1 is MNHEY and CDR2 SVGAGI. Trimming removed 6 bases from V and 4 bases from J, with 15 bases in between.

The genes are TRBV4-3 and TRBJ1-1; the D gene is possibly TRBD1 (6 bases). The germline CDR1 and CDR2 sequences are LGHNA and YSLEER. V lost 6 bases and J lost 2, with 13 bases in between. This CDR3 is 14 amino acids long. This CDR3 reads CASRLQGGNTEAFF. CDR3 bases: TGCGCCAGCAGACTACAGGGTGGAAACACTGAAGCTTTCTTT.

This clone appeared a few times. The rearrangement joins TRBV7-3 to TRBJ2-1; unclear D gene. This CDR3 spans 13 amino acids. The V gene's germline CDR1 is SGHTA and CDR2 FQGTGA. With 5 bases removed from V and 5 bases from J, the gap between germline ends came to 10 bases. The CDR3 loop reads CASSIGPNNEQFF. The CDR3 region has the DNA TGTGCCAGCAGCATCGGACCAAACAATGAGCAGTTCTTC.

The chain links TRBV25-1 to TRBJ1-1; D gene uncertain. Trimming stripped 1 base from V and 1 base from J, with 7 bases between. The CDR3 covers 14 residues. Germline V gives CDR1 MGHDK, CDR2 SYGVNS. CDR3 in DNA: TGTGCCAGCAGTGAATTACTGACGAACACTGAAGCTTTCTTT. The encoded protein is CASSELLTNTEAFF.

The chain joins TRBV28 to TRBJ2-7; 8 bases match TRBD2. The germline gives CDR1 MDHEN, CDR2 SYDVKM. The CDR3 is 15 residues long. The V gene end was trimmed by 3 bases and the J gene end by 6 bases; junction bases not matched to a gene: 10. The CDR3 loop reads CASSLSGSTVGEQYF. CDR3 in DNA: TGTGCCAGCAGTTTGAGCGGGAGTACTGTCGGCGAGCAGTACTTC.

This clone was observed a few times. In DNA form, the CDR3 reads TGTGCCAGCAGATACCGTAGCGGGCTCTACGAGCAGTACTTC. This sequence encodes CASRYRSGLYEQYF. The V and J genes are TRBV7-8 and TRBJ2-7; 7 bases are a match to TRBD2. The CDR3 has 14 residues. From germline, CDR1 is SGHVS and CDR2 FQNEAQ. The ends lost 6 bases at V and 3 bases at J; junction bases unmatched: 8.

This clone has at least ten counts. The rearrangement links TRBV29-1 to TRBJ1-5, with no clear D. Per the germline V gene, CDR1 is SQVTM and CDR2 is ANQGSEA. V lost 3 bases to trimming and J lost 0 bases, with 6 bases between them. CDR3 length: 13 residues. DNA for the CDR3: TGCAGCGTTGAGGTTAGTAGCAATCAGCCCCAGCATTTT. This gives the protein CSVEVSSNQPQHF.